A selection of T cell receptor beta chains follows, all from one sample in a study of regulatory and conventional T cells in RAG deficiency. Sequenced by immunoSEQ multiplex PCR; TCRdb stores in-frame clones only, minus some. The sample contains roughly 8,500 clones, roughly 92% of which appear only once. The sample also formed part of further work on regulatory T cells.

Material: CD127- CD25+ CD4+ Tregs sorted from blood. The receptors originated from a human donor in good health. Both conserved end residues are part of each CDR3. The order of the fields is D gene, clone size, J gene, V gene, CDR3 DNA, CDR3 protein. A D gene is named only where the DNA matches it firmly. Clone size, where shown, is once, few, many, or a class for clones that have expanded.

>TRBD1|.|TRBJ2-5|TRBV18
TGTGCCAGCTCCCCACAGGGGGCAGGGGAGACCCAGTACTTC
CASSPQGAGETQYF
>.|.|TRBJ1-5|TRBV21-1
TGTGCCAGCAGCAAAACAGGGGATAGCAATCAGCCCCAGCATTTT
CASSKTGDSNQPQHF
>TRBD1|few|TRBJ1-2|TRBV30
TGTGCCTCCGGGACAGGGGGTGGCTACACCTTC
CASGTGGGYTF
>TRBD1|.|TRBJ1-1|TRBV18
TGTGCCAGCTCAGCCGGACAGGGGAACACTGAAGCTTTCTTT
CASSAGQGNTEAFF
>.|.|TRBJ1-2|TRBV10-3
TGTGCCATCAGTGGGGGCGCGCTTAACTATGGCTACACCTTC
CAISGGALNYGYTF
>.|.|TRBJ1-2|TRBV6-5
TGTGCCAGCAGCAACTGGGCGCAAGCTGGCTATGGCTACACCTTC
CASSNWAQAGYGYTF
>.|once|TRBJ1-2|TRBV5-5
TGTGCCAGCAGCCTGGTGTCTGGAGATGGCTACACCTTC
CASSLVSGDGYTF
>.|.|TRBJ2-7|TRBV20-1
TGCAGTGCCTTGACAGGCTACGAGCAGTACTTC
CSALTGYEQYF
>TRBD1|.|TRBJ1-4|TRBV7-9
TGTGCCAGCAGCTTGGGACAGGGTAATGAAAAACTGTTTTTT
CASSLGQGNEKLFF
>TRBD1|.|TRBJ1-5|TRBV18
TGTGCCAGCTCAATACAGGGGGCAGGGAGCAATCAGCCCCAGCATTTT
CASSIQGAGSNQPQHF
>.|.|TRBJ1-2|TRBV2
TGTGCCAGCAGTGAAGCGCGGGGGGGGTCCTATGGCTACACCTTC
CASSEARGGSYGYTF
>.|.|TRBJ2-1|TRBV4-1
TGCGCCAGCAGCCACGCCGGGACAAGAGCACACAATGAGCAGTTCTTC
CASSHAGTRAHNEQFF
>TRBD2|.|TRBJ2-7|TRBV5-4
TGTGCCAGCAGCTTGGCCGGGGGGGCCTACGAGCAGTACTTC
CASSLAGGAYEQYF
>.|.|TRBJ1-3|TRBV9
TGTGCCAGCAGCCTCACAGGGTTCTCTGGAAACACCATATATTTT
CASSLTGFSGNTIYF
>.|few|TRBJ1-3|TRBV5-1
TGCGCCAGCAGCTTGCCCCCTACAGAGCCCTCTGGAAACACCATATATTTT
CASSLPPTEPSGNTIYF
>TRBD1|.|TRBJ2-7|TRBV5-5
TGTGCCAGCAGTCCTGCAGGGACAGGGTCCTACGAGCAGTACTTC
CASSPAGTGSYEQYF
>TRBD1|.|TRBJ1-2|TRBV7-2
TGTGCCAGCAGTCAAGGACCGGGACAGGGGGGCTCCTACTATGGCTACACCTTC
CASSQGPGQGGSYYGYTF
>TRBD1|.|TRBJ1-1|TRBV18
TGTGCCAGCTCACCCCCGGGACAGGGGAGTGAAGCTTTCTTT
CASSPPGQGSEAFF
>.|.|TRBJ2-7|TRBV5-6
TGTGCCAGCAGCTTACAGGCGGGGCCCGAGCAGTACTTC
CASSLQAGPEQYF
>.|few|TRBJ1-4|TRBV19
TGTGCCAGTAGATCGGGCAGGGGTTACGAAAAACTGTTTTTT
CASRSGRGYEKLFF
>TRBD2|.|TRBJ2-1|TRBV7-2
TGTGCCACCCTTAGCGGGGGGGTCTACAATGAGCAGTTCTTC
CATLSGGVYNEQFF
>.|.|TRBJ1-5|TRBV19
TGTGCCAGTAGCAGAAGCGGGACACCCAATCAGCCCCAGCATTTT
CASSRSGTPNQPQHF
>.|.|TRBJ2-1|TRBV9
TGTGCCAGCAGCGTAGGTGGTAGTTCAAATGAGCAATTCTTC
CASSVGGSSNEQFF
>TRBD2|.|TRBJ2-2|TRBV7-8
TGTGCCAGCAGCTTAGTACTAGCGGGGAACACCGGGGAGCTGTTTTTT
CASSLVLAGNTGELFF
>TRBD1|.|TRBJ2-7|TRBV18
TGTGCCAGCTCACCAGGGACAGGGGAATTCGCCTACGAGCAGTACTTC
CASSPGTGEFAYEQYF
>TRBD1|.|TRBJ2-3|TRBV9
TGTGCCAGCAGCGTAGCCAGGGGGCGAACAGATACGCAGTATTTT
CASSVARGRTDTQYF
>TRBD1|.|TRBJ2-5|TRBV27
TGTGCCAGCAGTTCCTCACCCTGGGGGACAGGTGGCGAAACCCAGTACTTC
CASSSSPWGTGGETQYF
>.|.|TRBJ1-1|TRBV5-1
TGCGCCAGCAGCTTGGTAGGGGTCGACACTGAAGCTTTCTTT
CASSLVGVDTEAFF
>TRBD1|.|TRBJ1-5|TRBV27
TGTGCCAGCGGTATACAGGGGACTGGACAGCCCCAGCATTTT
CASGIQGTGQPQHF
>TRBD2|.|TRBJ2-6|TRBV7-6
TGTGCCACCCCCGGGGGGGCGCAAGGTTCTGGGGCCAACGTCCTGACTTTC
CATPGGAQGSGANVLTF
>.|.|TRBJ1-1|TRBV2
TGTGCCAGCACCAGGGACACTGAAGCTTTCTTT
CASTRDTEAFF
>TRBD2|.|TRBJ2-3|TRBV9
TGTGCCAGCAGCGCCCCAGTGGGACTAGTCACAGATACGCAGTATTTT
CASSAPVGLVTDTQYF
>.|.|TRBJ2-7|TRBV5-1
TGCGCCAGCAGCTTGGGGTCCTTAGCGGCGGGGTCCTACGAGCAGTACTTC
CASSLGSLAAGSYEQYF
>.|.|TRBJ1-1|TRBV6-1
TGTGCCAGCAGCGAAAGGAGCTCGAACACTGAAGCTTTCTTT
CASSERSSNTEAFF
>.|.|TRBJ1-1|TRBV4-1
TGCGCCAGCAGCCAAGCCTCCGCGAGGGACACTGAAGCTTTCTTT
CASSQASARDTEAFF
>TRBD1|.|TRBJ2-5|TRBV27
TGTGCCAGCAGCTCGACAGGGGCGGGAGAGACCCAGTACTTC
CASSSTGAGETQYF
>TRBD2|.|TRBJ2-3|TRBV7-2
TGTGCCAGCAGCTTAGGCCTAGCGGGGATACCTAGCACAGATACGCAGTATTTT
CASSLGLAGIPSTDTQYF
>.|.|TRBJ1-2|TRBV19
TGTGCCAGTAGTATAGGGCAGTACTATGGCTACACCTTC
CASSIGQYYGYTF
>TRBD1|.|TRBJ1-5|TRBV7-2
TGTGCCAGCAGCCCTCGCGGGACAGGGTCTAATCAGCCCCAGCATTTT
CASSPRGTGSNQPQHF
>TRBD1|.|TRBJ2-1|TRBV7-3
TGTGCCAGCAGCTTAAACAGGGGGGTCGAGCAGTTCTTC
CASSLNRGVEQFF
>.|.|TRBJ2-3|TRBV18
TGTGCCAGCTCACCACGGGCCGACACAGATACGCAGTATTTT
CASSPRADTDTQYF
>.|.|TRBJ2-7|TRBV11-2
TGTGCCAGCAGCTTAGTGAGTCAGGGTCGCTCCTACGAGCAGTACTTC
CASSLVSQGRSYEQYF
>TRBD2|.|TRBJ2-7|TRBV7-2
TGTGCCAGCAGCTTAGGTAGCGGGGTTAGGACCTACGAGCAGTACTTC
CASSLGSGVRTYEQYF
>TRBD2|once|TRBJ2-1|TRBV9
TGTGCCAGCAGCGTAGGGACGCTGACTAGCGGGAGGGCCTACAATGAGCAGTTCTTC
CASSVGTLTSGRAYNEQFF
>TRBD2|.|TRBJ2-3|TRBV19
TGTGCCAGTAGTATAGAAGCGGGAGGGCCTTATACGCAGTATTTT
CASSIEAGGPYTQYF
>TRBD1|.|TRBJ1-1|TRBV5-4
TGTGCCAGCAGGCACGGACAGGGTGTGAGGACTGAAGCTTTCTTT
CASRHGQGVRTEAFF
>TRBD2|.|TRBJ2-5|TRBV15
TGTGCCACCAGCAGGATCACCGGGACTAGCGGCCTGATGGGCCAAGAGACCCAGTACTTC
CATSRITGTSGLMGQETQYF
>TRBD1|.|TRBJ1-3|TRBV5-4
TGTGCCAGCAGCCCGAGGGCGGGACAGGGCGGAAACACCATATATTTT
CASSPRAGQGGNTIYF
>.|.|TRBJ2-1|TRBV7-9
TGTGCCAGCAGCTTAGTCCTAACAGGCTTGGGCAATGAGCAGTTCTTC
CASSLVLTGLGNEQFF
>TRBD1|.|TRBJ1-3|TRBV7-9
TGTGCCAGCAGCTTAGTTCAGGGGACAGTCTCTGGAAACACCATATATTTT
CASSLVQGTVSGNTIYF
>.|.|TRBJ2-7|TRBV19
TGTGCCAGTAGGAGGGAGTTATCAAGCTCCTACGAGCAGTACTTC
CASRRELSSSYEQYF
>TRBD1|.|TRBJ1-1|TRBV27
TGTGCCACCAGTTTCGAGACAGGGGGCTCTATGAACACTGAAGCTTTCTTT
CATSFETGGSMNTEAFF
>.|.|TRBJ2-4|TRBV11-2
TGTGCCAGCAGAATGACAGTAGCCAAAAACATTCAGTACTTC
CASRMTVAKNIQYF
>.|.|TRBJ1-3|TRBV27
TGTGCCAGCAGTACAGGACCCCCTCGGCCTGGAAACACCATATATTTT
CASSTGPPRPGNTIYF
>.|.|TRBJ1-1|TRBV30
TGTGCCTGGCGGAACACTGAAGCTTTCTTT
CAWRNTEAFF
>.|few|TRBJ2-5|TRBV1
TGCACCAGCAGCCAAGATCAGGGACTAGCGGGGGGGGCCGTGGGAGAGACCCAGTACTTC
CTSSQDQGLAGGAVGETQYF
>.|.|TRBJ2-1|TRBV7-3
TGTGCCAGCAGCCCTGGCGGAAACTCCTACAATGAGCAGTTCTTC
CASSPGGNSYNEQFF
>TRBD2|.|TRBJ2-1|TRBV11-1
TGTGCCAGCAGCTCCCCACTAGCGGGAGCCAGTGGTGAGCAGTTCTTC
CASSSPLAGASGEQFF
>.|.|TRBJ2-7|TRBV7-2
TGTGCCAGCAGCTTGACTAAATACGAGCAGTACTTC
CASSLTKYEQYF